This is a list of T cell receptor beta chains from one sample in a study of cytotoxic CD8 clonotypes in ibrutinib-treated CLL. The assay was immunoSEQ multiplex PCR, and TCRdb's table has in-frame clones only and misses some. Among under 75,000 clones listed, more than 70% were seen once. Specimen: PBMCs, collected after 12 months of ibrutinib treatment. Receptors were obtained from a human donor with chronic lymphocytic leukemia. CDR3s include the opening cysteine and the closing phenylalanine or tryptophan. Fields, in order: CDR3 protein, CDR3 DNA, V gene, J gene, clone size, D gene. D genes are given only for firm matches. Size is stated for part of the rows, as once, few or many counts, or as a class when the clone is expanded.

CASSYSIQGSDQPQHF	TGTGCCAGCAGTTACTCGATACAGGGAAGCGATCAGCCCCAGCATTTT	TRBV6-6	TRBJ1-5	NA	NA
CASSWGEYGYTF	TGTGCCAGCAGTTGGGGGGAGTATGGCTACACCTTC	TRBV2	TRBJ1-2	NA	NA
CSIGGNQPQHF	TGCAGTATAGGGGGCAATCAGCCCCAGCATTTT	TRBV20-1	TRBJ1-5	few	NA
CASSETLAGVGGEQFF	TGTGCCAGCAGTGAAACTTTAGCGGGAGTGGGTGGTGAGCAGTTCTTC	TRBV6-4	TRBJ2-1	NA	TRBD2
CASSPIAGSYNEQFF	TGTGCCAGCAGCCCTATAGCGGGTTCCTACAATGAGCAGTTCTTC	TRBV11-1	TRBJ2-1	NA	TRBD2
CASSEPPADEQFF	TGTGCCAGCAGTGAACCACCCGCCGATGAGCAGTTCTTC	TRBV6-1	TRBJ2-1	few	NA
CASSISVYGYTF	TGTGCCAGTAGTATAAGCGTCTATGGCTACACCTTC	TRBV19	TRBJ1-2	medium-sized	NA
CASSEFRGEGEAFF	TGTGCCAGCAGTGAATTTCGAGGGGAGGGAGAAGCTTTCTTT	TRBV2	TRBJ1-1	NA	NA
CASSKALRLGLNEKLFF	TGTGCCAGCAGCAAAGCGCTAAGATTAGGCCTTAATGAAAAACTGTTTTTT	TRBV21-1	TRBJ1-4	NA	NA
CASSQGPTASETQYF	TGCGCCAGCAGCCAAGGACCCACGGCCTCTGAGACCCAGTACTTC	TRBV4-3	TRBJ2-5	NA	NA
CASSAGTGIVYEQYF	TGTGCCAGCAGCGCGGGGACAGGGATAGTGTACGAGCAGTACTTC	TRBV9	TRBJ2-7	once	TRBD1
CSAPGREGSYNEQFF	TGCAGCGCCCCCGGCCGGGAGGGATCCTACAATGAGCAGTTCTTC	TRBV29-1	TRBJ2-1	NA	TRBD2
CASSSDVGSYEQYF	TGCGCCAGCAGTTCCGACGTAGGATCCTACGAGCAGTACTTC	TRBV10-2	TRBJ2-7	NA	NA
CASSLGFDRENYGYTF	TGTGCCAGCAGCTTGGGATTTGACAGGGAAAACTATGGCTACACCTTC	TRBV7-9	TRBJ1-2	NA	TRBD1
CASSQALGGANVLTF	TGCGCCAGCAGCCAAGCTCTCGGAGGGGCCAACGTCCTGACTTTC	TRBV4-1	TRBJ2-6	NA	NA
CSVPRGGDPDTQYF	TGCAGCGTTCCCCGGGGGGGGGATCCAGATACGCAGTATTTT	TRBV29-1	TRBJ2-3	NA	TRBD2